The following is a T cell receptor beta chain sequence with its context. Its cognate antigen has yet to be identified. Nothing much larger sits one base from this clone, and base qualities are not available. The cohort comprised 666 healthy bone marrow donors. At the time of sampling, every cohort member was nominally healthy, though immune exposures that went unrecorded were likely present. The donor was CMV seropositive and belonged to the group of around 300 seropositive cohort members. A peripheral blood sample was provided by each donor, and peripheral blood mononuclear cells were used for TCR beta sequencing. Genomic DNA was extracted from the blood cell samples with the Qiagen DNeasy Blood Extraction Kit. The record originates from a study of cytomegalovirus exposure and HLA in healthy donors (dated by TCRdb to about 2017). Regarding the study in general: An earlier analysis of some 500 of the donors reported 250 to 300 Gb of sequence data and some 120 million unique TCR beta sequences from 150 million to 200 million T cells. Roughly 300 gigabases of sequencing data and 70 million to 100 million unique TCR sequences were included in an early release covering about 620 HLA-typed donors. A later genetic analysis used genome-wide SNP genotypes for about three fifths of the 666 donors, treating that subset as a discovery cohort. Class I and class II HLA loci were covered by the typing at four-digit resolution. To predict cytomegalovirus infection status, the study combined high-throughput TCR immunosequencing, statistical association of individual TCRs with disease status, and machine learning. The T cell repertoires of around 730 subjects were profiled by immunosequencing and related to cytomegalovirus serostatus. A separate validation cohort of roughly 110 different subjects was used in addition to the 666-subject first cohort. Typing coverage differed by locus: A, B, C, DRB1 and DQB1 were typed in roughly 620-640 donors, DQA1 in approximately 520, DPA1 in some 610, and DPB1 in approximately 450. In an earlier analysis of 587 of the donors, high-throughput TCR beta sequencing was used to judge whether each TCR beta V gene segment behaved as functional or pseudogenic. Donor age, sex, ethnicity and CMV serostatus were compiled alongside the repertoire data. About five DR-DQ haplotypes were treated as single units for association and clustering because of strong linkage in the cohort. On average, roughly 250,000 unique TCR beta nucleotide sequences were sequenced per donor among some 420 genotyped donors of the cohort, with approximately 18% of those sequences being non-productive. Every repertoire in the discovery cohort had been generated on one and the same sequencing platform. Rather than drawing on any new phenotypic data, the later analysis identified candidate immune exposures from TCR beta sequences and the way those sequences occurred across donors. A later analysis re-examined previously published TCR beta repertoires from about 670 donors and added high-resolution HLA genotyping to investigate patterns of TCR occurrence. The study aimed to test whether cataloging public T cell receptors could reveal signatures of past pathogen exposure. Of the 300 to 450 genotyped donors, less than 85% were placed in the genetic ancestry cluster associated with self-reported Caucasian donors. The paper's findings and limits, for the study overall: A later genetic analysis reported fewer N-insertions in productive TCRs among donors in an Asian-associated ancestry cluster than the approximately 700-donor mean. A further reported finding was that TCR beta sequences accurately predicted the HLA-A and HLA-B alleles for most subjects in the first cohort. A later analysis associated about 18,000 TCR beta sequences with specific HLA alleles at a false discovery rate of 0.05. A later analysis found that TCR association rates varied across HLA loci, with DRB1 alleles showing the most associated TCRs and HLA-C alleles the fewest. The study gave a list of 150 to 200 TCR beta chains associated with cytomegalovirus. It was suggested by the authors that the approach could potentially be generalized to other disease states and immunological phenotypes. For the cohort, immune exposure information was limited to CMV serostatus. In a later analysis, several top co-occurrence clusters were reported to appear linked to parvovirus B19, influenza, CMV and Epstein-Barr virus. Assigning TCR associations to individual alleles was difficult when HLA alleles, especially DR and DQ, strongly co-occurred. In a later analysis, most CMV-associated TCR beta chains were found to appear HLA-restricted, with HLA associations seemingly driven largely by CMV exposure. Because HLA typing was missing for some donors at each locus, association tests included only the typed subset. While some public TCRs were present in many individuals, most TCR sequences turned up only very rarely across donors. Because counts were too low, roughly 16 rarely observed V segments, including chromosome 9 orphons, were excluded from the earlier analysis of some 590 of the donors. A few of the identified cytomegalovirus-associated TCR beta chains were confirmed in vitro to be specific for cytomegalovirus antigens. A group of highly shared sequence variants was considered likely to be a technical artifact of the sequencing pipeline. Broadly in line with IMGT annotations, most TCR beta V segments showed up in productive rearrangements about 87% or about 30% of the time in an earlier analysis of 587 of the donors. The classifier was reported to diagnose cytomegalovirus status with high specificity and sensitivity in both the original cohort and the validation cohort. This cohort had only TCR beta chains sequenced, and the lack of alpha or paired-chain data limited which features could be detected. In a later analysis, HLA-associated TCR beta chains were found to be more clonally expanded and to have lower generation probabilities than equally common non-associated chains. The presence/absence analyses assumed that sequencing depth was roughly uniform across donors, and that assumption may not be true. An association between a missense DCLRE1C variant and V-gene and J-gene trimming of TCR beta chains was found in a later genetic analysis and replicated in an independent cohort. Some IMGT-functional V segments, including TRBV6-2 and TRBV6-3, could not be distinguished by the 87-base-pair reads and were therefore excluded. Linkage disequilibrium might explain the correlated functional status among segregating V segments, but an unknown experimental factor could not be excluded.

The germline V gene encodes CDR1 MNHEY and CDR2 SVGAGI. The CDR3, from cysteine to phenylalanine, totals 14 residues. Of the read, only the CDR3 DNA is kept; its 42 bases are in frame from base 1. The library was obtained by the immunoSEQ multiplex PCR assay. A mixture of 60 forward primers for TCR Vbeta segments and 13 reverse primers for TCR Jbeta segments was used in the multiplex PCR. The CDR3 region of rearranged TCR beta genes was amplified from genomic DNA by a multiplex PCR assay. The Illumina HiSeq System was used to sequence the amplified TCR beta libraries as 87-base-pair reads. On the authors' methods: Across the 700 or so repertoires, a later analysis counted 75 million to 90 million unique TCR beta chains, 9.5 million to 12 million of which were shared by at least two donors. Raw reads were error-corrected and collapsed into unique sequences by a nearest-neighbor algorithm in which closely related sequences were merged to remove PCR and sequencing errors. CDR3 sequences were aligned to IMGT reference sequences to assign V, D and J gene segments. For a sequence to be retained, a match of at least six nucleotides to both a V gene segment and a J gene segment was required. Rearrangements were classified as productive when the CDR3 lacked stop codons and remained in frame with V and J, and all other rearrangements were classified as non-productive. Following IMGT convention, CDR3 was defined as the stretch from the second conserved V-encoded cysteine to the conserved J-encoded phenylalanine. The earlier analysis of about 560 of the donors excluded any sequence lacking an unambiguous match to a single V gene segment. An earlier analysis of 587 of the donors classified V segments as functional when productive rearrangements were above 56.7% and as segregating when the standard deviation between donors was above 5%. A statistical classification framework was developed to diagnose cytomegalovirus status using the catalog of TCR beta chain sequences. In a later analysis, TCR nucleotide sequences were compared against IMGT/GENE-DB human TR gene sequences so that V and J genes could be assigned. The TCRdist pipeline was used in a later analysis to assign CDR3 sequences and most-parsimonious VDJ recombination scenarios. In a later analysis, each TCR beta chain was defined by its CDR3 amino acid sequence together with its V-gene family, and reads without a unique V-gene family were excluded. As a way to deal with suspected cross-contamination and a sequencing artifact, a later analysis dropped hundreds of nucleotide sequences that were highly shared and had low generation probability. In a later analysis, a clonal expansion index for each public chain was calculated from normalized within-repertoire ranks of inferred template counts. Generation probabilities in a later analysis came from a VDJ recombination model fitted to out-of-frame rearrangements, and those results were checked against IGoR. In a later analysis, hypergeometric tests were used to score TCR-TCR, TCR-HLA and TCR-CMV co-occurrence, with a repertoire-size bias correction applied to TCR pairs. A later analysis estimated false discovery rates by permuting HLA or CMV assignments 20 times. In a later analysis, co-occurring TCRs were grouped using DBSCAN, with TCRdist sequence similarity added in when clustering inside HLA-allele-positive subsets. Repertoires with fewer than 30,000 or more than 120,000 public chains, plus five repertoires with anomalous nucleotide sharing, were excluded from co-occurrence clustering. TCRdb's version of the immuneACCESS table is confined to in-frame rearrangements and falls short of the full clone set. An unresolved V gene accounts for under half of the shortfall where checked; the remainder is of unknown origin. V and J calls and clone size are given by that table; D and trimming were obtained from the DNA. The sample table records roughly 120,000 clones; roughly two thirds of these occur just once. Clones ranked in the top ten supply about 8.6% of the sample.

This clonotype originated in a man aged 18 to 29 in good health and CMV-seropositive. Input material: PBMCs. The sequence joins TRBV6-5 to TRBJ2-5, with TRBD1 matching 9 junction bases. The J call may be mistaken, given a closer DNA end match to TRBJ2-7. The nucleotides are TGTGCCAGTAAGAGACGGGACAGGGCCTACGAGCAGTACTTC. Its translation is CASKRRDRAYEQYF.